This TCR beta chain was recovered during a study of cytomegalovirus exposure and HLA in healthy donors. 13 Jbeta primers and 60 Vbeta primers were used for the PCR. The data were produced by immunoSEQ multiplex PCR, yet TCRdb's version contains in-frame clones alone and is incomplete. The data hold 150,000 to 200,000 clones, with 65% to 80% observed a single time. Germline V gives CDR1 WNHNN, CDR2 SYGVQD (reference sequence). There are 14 residues in the CDR3. With 5 bases clipped from V and 5 bases from J, the junction kept 6 bases outside the gene matches. The chain is built from TRBV10-1 and TRBJ2-5, with 9 bases fitting TRBD1. This receptor was taken from a woman in her twenties or thirties in good health and CMV-seronegative. The source material was PBMCs. The DNA for the CDR3 is TGCGCCAGCAGTACCGACAGGGGGTTGGAGACCCAGTACTTC. Protein product: CASSTDRGLETQYF.